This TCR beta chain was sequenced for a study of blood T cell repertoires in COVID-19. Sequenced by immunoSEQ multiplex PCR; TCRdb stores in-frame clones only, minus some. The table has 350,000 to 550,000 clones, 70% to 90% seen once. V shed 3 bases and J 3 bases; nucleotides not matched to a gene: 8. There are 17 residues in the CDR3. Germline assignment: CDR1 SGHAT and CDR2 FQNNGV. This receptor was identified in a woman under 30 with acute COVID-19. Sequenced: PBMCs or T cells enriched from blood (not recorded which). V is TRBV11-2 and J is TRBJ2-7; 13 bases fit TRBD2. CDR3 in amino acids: CASSFGLAGEKRYEQYF. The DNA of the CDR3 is TGTGCCAGCAGCTTCGGACTAGCGGGAGAAAAACGCTACGAGCAGTACTTC.